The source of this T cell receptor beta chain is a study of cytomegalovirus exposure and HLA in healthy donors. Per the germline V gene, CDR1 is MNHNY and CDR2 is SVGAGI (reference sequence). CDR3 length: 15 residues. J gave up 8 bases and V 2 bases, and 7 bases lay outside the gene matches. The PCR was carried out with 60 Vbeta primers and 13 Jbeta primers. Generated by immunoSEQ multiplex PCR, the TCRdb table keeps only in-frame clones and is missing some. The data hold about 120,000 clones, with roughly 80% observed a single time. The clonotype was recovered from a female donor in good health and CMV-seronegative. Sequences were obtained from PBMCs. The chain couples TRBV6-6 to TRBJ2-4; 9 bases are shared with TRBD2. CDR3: CASSYGSGGRDIQYF. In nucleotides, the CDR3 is TGTGCCAGCAGTTACGGTAGCGGGGGTCGAGACATTCAGTACTTC.